The 18 T cell receptor beta chains given below trace back to one sample, sequenced in a study of blood T cell repertoires in COVID-19. TCRdb's table, derived via immunoSEQ multiplex PCR, lists solely in-frame clones and lacks some. The table lists over 200,000 clones, more than 65% of them singletons, with under 5% in the top ten. The source material was peripheral blood. Receptors were obtained from a man aged 45-65 years with active or convalescent COVID-19.

This clone was recorded once. This chain connects TRBV2 to TRBJ2-7, with 9 bases that match TRBD1. CDR1 SNHLY and CDR2 FYNNEI come from the germline V gene. The V gene end was trimmed by 7 bases and the J gene end by 5 bases; junction bases not matched to a gene: 9. The length of the CDR3 is 14 residues. The DNA for the CDR3 is TGTGCCAGCATGCCGGGACAGGGTAGCCACGAGCAGTACTTC. It translates to CASMPGQGSHEQYF.

This chain uses TRBV29-1 with TRBJ1-4; D is undetermined. The V gene's germline CDR1 is SQVTM and CDR2 ANQGSEA. V was shortened by 3 bases and J by 8 bases, with 7 bases between the two germline ends. There are 11 residues in the CDR3. The CDR3 sequence is CSVESGEKLFF. Written as DNA, the CDR3 is TGCAGCGTTGAGTCAGGAGAAAAACTGTTTTTT.

The chain employs TRBV9 and TRBJ2-3; 7 positions agree with TRBD1. This CDR3 is 15 amino acids long. J gave up 2 bases and V 0 bases, and 3 bases lay outside the gene matches. Germline-derived CDR1 and CDR2 are SGDLS and YYNGEE. Written as DNA, the CDR3 is TGTGCCAGCAGCGTAGCGGGACAGAACACAGATACGCAGTATTTT. It translates to CASSVAGQNTDTQYF.

CDR3 sequence: CASSFFRDLNTEAFF. CDR3 in DNA: TGTGCCAGCAGTTTTTTTCGGGATCTAAACACTGAAGCTTTCTTT. The chain is built from TRBV27 and TRBJ1-1; D not certain. Trimming pared 3 bases from V and 2 bases from J, leaving 13 bases between. The CDR3 is 15 amino acids. CDR1 and CDR2 (germline): MNHEY, SMNVEV (reference sequence).

The chain recombines TRBV6-5 with TRBJ1-1, with 10 bases matching TRBD1. The ends lost 2 bases at V and 8 bases at J; junction bases unmatched: 5. CDR3 length equals 14 residues. CDR1 and CDR2 from the germline V gene are MNHEY and SVGAGI. This chain's CDR3 is CASSYRRQGAEAFF. In DNA, the CDR3 is TGTGCCAGCAGTTACCGAAGACAGGGGGCGGAAGCTTTCTTT.

The chain carries TRBV13 and TRBJ1-6, with D uncertain. Germline V lookup: CDR1 PRHDT, CDR2 FYEKMQ (reference sequence). The CDR3 length is 16 residues. V was trimmed by 5 bases and J by 6 bases, leaving 17 bases between them. CDR3 region: CASSPPTRLLNSPLHF. Written as DNA, the CDR3 is TGTGCCAGCAGCCCCCCCACGAGGCTCCTTAATTCACCCCTCCACTTT.

The V and J genes are TRBV6-5 and TRBJ2-7; tentative D call: TRBD2 (7 bases). The germline V gene encodes CDR1 MNHEY and CDR2 SVGAGI. V shed 2 bases and J shed 5 bases, with 19 bases lying between them. The CDR3 runs to 16 residues. In nucleotides, the CDR3 is TGTGCCAGCAGTTACCTCTGGGGAGGGGGGGCAAACGAGCAGTACTTC. It specifies CASSYLWGGGANEQYF.

V and J are TRBV6-5 and TRBJ2-1, with D perhaps TRBD1 (5 bases). The V end was cut by 5 bases, the J end by 1 base, with 9 bases between. The CDR3 extends over 14 amino acids. CDR1 is MNHEY and CDR2 is SVGAGI in the germline V gene. The CDR3 reads CASSRRESYNEQFF. The CDR3 DNA sequence: TGTGCCAGCAGTCGCAGGGAATCCTACAATGAGCAGTTCTTC.

The V and J genes are TRBV13 and TRBJ2-7, with D uncertain. Germline V CDR1 and CDR2: PRHDT, FYEKMQ (reference sequence). The germline V and J ends were trimmed by 4 bases and 6 bases, with 7 bases remaining between them. The CDR3 runs 11 residues. The CDR3 here is CASSWSGEQYF. The DNA for the CDR3 is TGTGCCAGCAGCTGGTCCGGCGAGCAGTACTTC.

The V call is TRBV4-1, the J call TRBJ1-1; D is undetermined. The CDR3 has 15 residues. From germline, CDR1 is MGHRA and CDR2 YSYEKL. V shed 4 bases and J shed 1 base, with 13 bases lying between them. The CDR3 nucleotides are TGCGCCAGCAGCCCCCGGGAGGGCCCGAACACTGAAGCTTTCTTT. As protein: CASSPREGPNTEAFF.

V and J are TRBV5-4 and TRBJ2-2; weak D call: TRBD1 (5 bases). V was pared by 2 bases and J by 6 bases, with 14 bases between. This CDR3 comprises 15 residues. CDR1 and CDR2 (germline): SGHNT, YYREEE (reference sequence). DNA of the CDR3: TGTGCCAGCAGCTTAGGGCCAGGGTTTGCCGGGGAGCTGTTTTTT. This translates into CASSLGPGFAGELFF.

The gene calls are TRBV7-9 and TRBJ1-2; 10 bases match TRBD1. Germline CDR1 is SEHNR and CDR2 is FQNEAQ (reference sequence). The trim removed 0 bases at V and 5 bases at J, leaving 0 bases unmatched. This CDR3 region has 14 residues. The CDR3 loop is CASSLAGQGYGYTF. The CDR3 nucleotides are TGTGCCAGCAGCTTAGCGGGACAGGGGTATGGCTACACCTTC. The whole variable domain, remainder taken from reference TRBV7-9 and TRBJ1-2, is DTGVSQNPRHKITKRGQNVTFRCDPISEHNRLYWYRQTLGQGPEFLTYFQNEAQLEKSRLLSDRFSAERPKGSFSTLEIQRTEQGDSAMYLCASSLAGQGYGYTFGSGTRLTVV.

The chain is built from TRBV19 and TRBJ1-2; 7 bases are shared with TRBD1. After removal of 7 bases from V and 0 bases from J, the junction contained 8 bases not matched to a gene. CDR3 length: 15 amino acids. CDR1 and CDR2 (germline): LNHDA, SQIVND (reference sequence). CDR3 protein: CASKVTGVTNYGYTF. DNA for the CDR3: TGTGCCAGTAAGGTTACAGGGGTGACTAACTATGGCTACACCTTC. Variable domain in full (rest from reference TRBV19 and TRBJ1-2): DGGITQSPKYLFRKEGQNVTLSCEQNLNHDAMYWYRQDPGQGLRLIYYSQIVNDFQKGDIAEGYSVSREKKESFPLTVTSAQKNPTAFYLCASKVTGVTNYGYTFGSGTRLTVV.

Concerning this clone: The same CDR3 also results from other DNA sequences found in this sample. The chain combines TRBV5-1 with TRBJ2-1; no reliable D call. The V gene lost 0 bases and the J gene lost 0 bases, with 4 bases spanning the gap. CDR3 length equals 14 residues. Per the germline V gene, CDR1 is SGHRS and CDR2 is YFSETQ. The CDR3 loop is CASSLGSSYNEQFF. Written as DNA, the CDR3 is TGCGCCAGCAGCTTGGGGAGCTCCTACAATGAGCAGTTCTTC. Filled out from reference TRBV5-1 and TRBJ2-1, the complete variable domain reads KAGVTQTPRYLIKTRGQQVTLSCSPISGHRSVSWYQQTPGQGLQFLFEYFSETQRNKGNFPGRFSGRQFSNSRSEMNVSTLELGDSALYLCASSLGSSYNEQFFGPGTRLTVL.

V and J are TRBV4-3 and TRBJ2-1; 10 bases fit TRBD1. The V segment lost 0 bases and the J segment 4 bases; nucleotides outside the gene matches: 12. The CDR3 spans 19 residues. The germline V gene encodes CDR1 LGHNA and CDR2 YSLEER. The CDR3 bases are TGCGCCAGCAGCCAAGATTACTCCTGGGGGACAGGGGTTTACAATGAGCAGTTCTTC. Amino acids: CASSQDYSWGTGVYNEQFF.

V usage is TRBV19 and J usage is TRBJ2-7, with D possibly TRBD1 on 5 matching bases. Germline CDR1 and CDR2: LNHDA and SQIVND (reference sequence). The CDR3 covers 12 residues. The V end was cut by 6 bases, the J end by 2 bases, with 8 bases between. CDR3 in amino acids: CASSKTAYEQYF. Here the CDR3 DNA reads TGTGCCAGTAGCAAGACAGCCTACGAGCAGTACTTC.

This clone was seen a few times. This sequence joins TRBV2 and TRBJ2-7; 7 bases fit TRBD1. Looked up from germline, CDR1 is SNHLY and CDR2 is FYNNEI. There are 12 residues in the CDR3. J lost 4 bases, V lost 5 bases, and 2 bases had no gene match. The CDR3, as DNA: TGTGCCAGCAGTCAGACAGGGTACGAGCAGTACTTC. Translated, it gives CASSQTGYEQYF.

This rearrangement joins TRBV7-2 to TRBJ1-5; D is unresolved. The V end lost 1 base, the J end lost 7 bases, and 5 bases lay between the germline ends. The germline V gene encodes CDR1 SGHTA and CDR2 FQGNSA. The CDR3 runs to 12 residues. The CDR3 reads CASSLGSQPQHF. The CDR3, as DNA: TGTGCCAGCAGCTTAGGTTCGCAGCCCCAGCATTTT.